This TCR beta chain was observed in a study of T cells in localized non-small cell lung cancer. General study points: Heterogeneity stays possible, as sequencing covered only one tumor region. Tumor trailed uninvolved adjacent lung in T cell clonality, which peaked there.

As for this clone: No antigen is known for it.

The V gene lost 2 bases and the J gene lost 5 bases, with 12 bases spanning the gap. The CDR3 totals 13 residues. Germline CDR1 is GTSNPN and CDR2 is SVGIG (reference sequence). Profiled with immunoSEQ multiplex PCR; TCRdb holds only in-frame clones, not every one. Of about 25,000 clones detected, around 86% appear once; the ten largest clones hold approximately 5%. The clonotype was recovered from a male donor aged 60 or over with stage II squamous cell lung carcinoma. Sequencing was performed on peripheral blood, taken before any cancer treatment. The chain is built from TRBV30 and TRBJ1-1; D perhaps matches TRBD1 (5 bases). The CDR3 protein is CAWSRGGKTEAFF. The CDR3 DNA reads TGTGCCTGGAGTCGGGGGGGGAAGACTGAAGCTTTCTTT.